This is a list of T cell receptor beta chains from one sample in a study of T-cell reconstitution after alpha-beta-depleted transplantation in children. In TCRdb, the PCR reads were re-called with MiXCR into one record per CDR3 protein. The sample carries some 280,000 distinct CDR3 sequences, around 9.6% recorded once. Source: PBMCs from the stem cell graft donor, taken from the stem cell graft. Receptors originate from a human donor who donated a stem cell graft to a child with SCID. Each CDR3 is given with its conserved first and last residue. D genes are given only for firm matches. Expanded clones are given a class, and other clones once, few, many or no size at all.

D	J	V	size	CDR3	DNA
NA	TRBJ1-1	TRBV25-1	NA	CASSEQRAMGTEAFF	TGTGCCAGCAGTGAACAAAGGGCTATGGGCACTGAAGCTTTCTTT
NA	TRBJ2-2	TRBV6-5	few	CASSYSGQSGELFF	TGTGCCAGCAGTTACTCAGGGCAGTCCGGGGAGCTGTTTTTT
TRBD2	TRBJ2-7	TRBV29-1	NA	CSVYVLRGVGYEQYF	TGCAGCGTCTACGTTTTGCGGGGGGTCGGGTACGAGCAGTACTTC
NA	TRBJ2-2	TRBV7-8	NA	CASSLLVNTGELFF	TGTGCCAGCAGCTTACTAGTGAACACCGGGGAGCTGTTTTTT
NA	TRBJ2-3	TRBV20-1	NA	CSALFGGDTQYF	TGCAGTGCTTTATTCGGGGGAGATACGCAGTATTTT
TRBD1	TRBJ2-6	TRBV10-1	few	CASSAGGSGANVLTF	TGCGCCAGCAGCGCAGGGGGCTCTGGGGCCAACGTCCTGACTTTC
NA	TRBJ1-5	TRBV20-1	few	CSARLAGDQPQHF	TGCAGTGCTAGATTGGCCGGAGACCAGCCCCAGCATTTT
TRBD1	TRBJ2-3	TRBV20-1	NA	CSARDMTGFGTDTQYF	TGCAGTGCTAGAGATATGACAGGGTTTGGCACAGATACGCAGTATTTT
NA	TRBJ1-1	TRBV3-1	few	CASSQAGFWRGFF	TGTGCCAGCAGCCAAGCCGGGTTTTGGCGGGGTTTCTTT
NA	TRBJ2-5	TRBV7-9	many	CASSSSVYQETQYF	TGTGCCAGCAGCTCCAGTGTGTACCAAGAGACCCAGTACTTC
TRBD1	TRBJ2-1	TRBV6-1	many	CASSGTGTDEQFF	TGTGCCTCCTCCGGGACAGGGACCGATGAGCAGTTCTTC
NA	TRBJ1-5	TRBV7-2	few	CASSLPRGHNQPQHF	TGTGCCAGCAGCTTACCGAGAGGGCACAATCAGCCCCAGCATTTT
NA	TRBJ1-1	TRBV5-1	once	CASSLIAEGTEAFF	TGCGCCAGCAGCTTGATCGCGGAGGGCACTGAAGCTTTCTTT
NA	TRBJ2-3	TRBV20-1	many	CSAPTSTDTQYF	TGCAGTGCACCGACTAGCACAGATACGCAGTATTTT
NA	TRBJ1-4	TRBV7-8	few	CASSSRDTNEKLFF	TGTGCCAGCAGCTCCCGGGACACCAATGAAAAACTGTTTTTT
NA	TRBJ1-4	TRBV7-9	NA	CASSLAAGSEEKLFF	TGTGCCAGCAGCTTAGCGGCTGGGAGTGAGGAAAAACTGTTTTTT
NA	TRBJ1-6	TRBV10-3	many	CAISRTDSNSPLHF	TGTGCCATCAGTCGGACGGATTCTAATTCACCCCTCCACTTT
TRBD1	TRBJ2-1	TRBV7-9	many	CASSYTGTGLTEQFF	TGTGCCAGCAGTTATACCGGGACAGGGTTGACTGAGCAGTTCTTC
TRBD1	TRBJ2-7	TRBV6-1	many	CASKPFPGQGFYEQYF	TGTGCCAGCAAGCCGTTTCCGGGACAGGGGTTCTACGAGCAGTACTTC
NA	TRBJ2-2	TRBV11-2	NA	CASSLDRWHPSTGELFF	TGTGCCAGCAGCCTCGACCGGTGGCATCCGAGCACCGGGGAGCTGTTTTTT
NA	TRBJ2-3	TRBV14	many	CASSQVRGWDTDTQYF	TGTGCCAGCAGCCAAGTGAGGGGTTGGGACACAGATACGCAGTATTTT
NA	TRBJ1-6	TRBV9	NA	CASTVDFNSPLHF	TGTGCCAGCACCGTAGATTTTAATTCACCCCTCCACTTT
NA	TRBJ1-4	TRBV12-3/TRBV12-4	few	CASSLKEDRIEKLFF	TGTGCCAGCAGTCTGAAAGAGGACAGAATAGAAAAACTGTTTTTT
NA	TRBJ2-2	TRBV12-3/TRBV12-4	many	CASSITGSGELFF	TGTGCCAGCAGTATAACAGGGTCCGGGGAGCTGTTTTTT
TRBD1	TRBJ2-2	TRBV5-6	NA	CASSPKDRGNTGELFF	TGTGCCAGCAGCCCGAAGGACAGGGGGAACACCGGGGAGCTGTTTTTT
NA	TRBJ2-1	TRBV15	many	CATSSGPYNEQFF	TGTGCCACCAGCTCCGGACCCTACAATGAGCAGTTCTTC
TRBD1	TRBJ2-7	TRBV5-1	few	CASSLGGQVVYEQYF	TGCGCCAGCAGCTTGGGGGGACAGGTCGTATACGAGCAGTACTTC
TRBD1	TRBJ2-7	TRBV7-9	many	CASSSPDTGGNEQYF	TGTGCCAGCAGCTCCCCTGATACAGGGGGCAATGAGCAGTACTTC
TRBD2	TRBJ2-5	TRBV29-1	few	CSVSGGAGETQYF	TGCAGCGTCTCGGGGGGGGCGGGAGAGACCCAGTACTTC
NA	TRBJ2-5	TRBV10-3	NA	CAISDPLVGGQETQYF	TGTGCCATCAGTGACCCTCTGGTCGGGGGCCAAGAGACCCAGTACTTC
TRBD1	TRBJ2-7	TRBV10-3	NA	CAISATTGVYEQYF	TGTGCCATCAGTGCAACAACAGGGGTCTACGAGCAGTACTTC
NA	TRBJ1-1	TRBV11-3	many	CASSLVENTEAFF	TGTGCCAGCAGTTTAGTAGAGAACACTGAAGCTTTCTTT
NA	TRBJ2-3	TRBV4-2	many	CASSQDVKAEFTDTQYF	TGTGCCAGCAGCCAAGATGTTAAGGCAGAATTCACAGATACGCAGTATTTT
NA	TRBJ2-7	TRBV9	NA	CASSPQTFAYEQYF	TGTGCCAGCAGCCCGCAGACTTTCGCCTACGAGCAGTACTTC
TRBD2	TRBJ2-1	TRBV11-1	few	CASSSIDRTSGATYNEQFF	TGTGCCAGCAGTTCGATTGATAGGACTAGCGGGGCCACCTACAATGAGCAGTTCTTC
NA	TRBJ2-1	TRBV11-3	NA	CASSLDPLNLGEQFF	TGTGCCAGCAGCTTAGACCCCCTTAACCTGGGGGAGCAGTTCTTC
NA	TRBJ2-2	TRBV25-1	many	CASSVTWGAGELFF	TGTGCCAGCAGTGTAACATGGGGTGCCGGGGAGCTGTTTTTT
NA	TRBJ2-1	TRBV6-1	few	CASRGASYNEQFF	TGTGCCAGCAGAGGGGCGTCCTACAATGAGCAGTTCTTC